This is a list of T cell receptor beta chains from one sample in a study of T-cell reconstitution after alpha-beta-depleted transplantation in children. Via MiXCR, TCRdb re-called the PCR reads, giving one row per CDR3 protein. The repertoire holds 450,000 to 600,000 distinct CDR3 sequences, roughly a tenth seen once, with around 2% in the top ten. This material consisted of PBMCs, taken before TCRalphabeta/CD19-depleted stem cell transplant. The source is a child aged 2 to 10 with inherited bone marrow failure, due to receive a stem cell transplant. Both conserved end residues are part of each CDR3.

v_gene	j_gene	CDR3aa
TRBV5-5	TRBJ1-3	CASSLRDPSGNTIYF
TRBV29-1	TRBJ2-3	CSVGTRAPTDTQYF
TRBV6-1	TRBJ1-3	CASSPTLIGNTIYF
TRBV29-1	TRBJ2-7	CSVEVGLYEQYF
TRBV20-1	TRBJ1-2	CSARAVEGSWSGYTF
TRBV20-1	TRBJ2-7	CSARDPSGGAYEQYF
TRBV12-3/TRBV12-4	TRBJ2-7	CASTLDRTLYEQYF
TRBV6-5	TRBJ2-5	CASSYPTAGYQETQYF
TRBV20-1	TRBJ2-3	CSARDLGFSDTQYF
TRBV4-1	TRBJ2-4	CASSQVLVGKNIQYF
TRBV29-1	TRBJ2-3	CSVSGRLTDTQYF
TRBV20-1	TRBJ2-3	CSARPWTSGTTDTQYF
TRBV6-1	TRBJ2-1	CASSDGLVHYNEQFF
TRBV2	TRBJ2-7	CASSEGSSYEQHF
TRBV28	TRBJ2-1	CASSFGTAYPRNEQFF
TRBV12-3/TRBV12-4	TRBJ1-6	CASKARVNSPLHF
TRBV4-3	TRBJ2-1	CASSRAPGGGPNEQFF
TRBV11-3	TRBJ2-3	CASSPGRLRGDTQYF
TRBV20-1	TRBJ1-5	CSASGGLSGDQPQHF
TRBV30	TRBJ2-7	CAWSLRAYEQYF
TRBV5-1	TRBJ1-2	CASSLVPDSLESYTF
TRBV29-1	TRBJ1-2	CSVETARGYGYTF
TRBV11-2	TRBJ1-1	CATKRSREDTEAFF
TRBV7-9	TRBJ2-3	CASSLGASVLHQDTQYF
TRBV27	TRBJ2-7	CASSGTGNSYEQYF
TRBV19	TRBJ1-4	CATRGVPGEKLFF
TRBV29-1	TRBJ2-3	CSVDKLGTDTQYF
TRBV27	TRBJ2-4	CSNPPGRRNIQYF
TRBV18	TRBJ2-5	CASSPLTGRRETQYF
TRBV15	TRBJ2-1	CATSPGLAGEESYNEQFF
TRBV19	TRBJ1-2	CASSILGNYGYTF
TRBV10-2	TRBJ2-1	CASSGGLAKSAYEQFF
TRBV4-2	TRBJ2-7	CASSQELAGEQYF
TRBV12-3/TRBV12-4	TRBJ1-5	CASSLRLNQPQHF
TRBV28	TRBJ1-2	CASSFPIYLANYGYTF
TRBV12-3/TRBV12-4	TRBJ2-5	CASSFGTGTHQETQYF
TRBV5-1	TRBJ1-5	CASSLGTGEGQPQHF
TRBV28	TRBJ1-4	CASSFRDFNEKLFF
TRBV28	TRBJ2-7	CASRGQVPGEQYF
TRBV12-3/TRBV12-4	TRBJ2-7	CASSSGGPHEQYF
TRBV27	TRBJ2-3	CASSSGTSTNTQYF
TRBV6-6	TRBJ2-4	CASSRDRGVNIQYF
TRBV7-6	TRBJ1-1	CASSFSEGATEAFF
TRBV20-1	TRBJ2-7	CSAEDRGFTYEQYF
TRBV18	TRBJ2-7	CASSPMTGVTGEQYF
TRBV4-3	TRBJ1-1	CASSRGTGVNTEAFF
TRBV28	TRBJ1-5	CASCRGREAQPQHF
TRBV10-3	TRBJ2-4	CAISDEPAAAKNIQYF
TRBV10-2	TRBJ2-7	CAIGGRGQERYEQYF
TRBV4-3	TRBJ1-3	CASSQARGAGNTIYF
TRBV5-6	TRBJ1-1	CASSFKTGWTEAFF
TRBV6-1	TRBJ2-2	CASSPSGMNTGELFF
TRBV11-2	TRBJ2-1	CASSLEHAPGNEQFF
TRBV29-1	TRBJ2-5	CSVGRGLQETQYF
TRBV9	TRBJ2-2	CASSGGTSGQGGELFF
TRBV11-2	TRBJ2-5	CASSSGGVGHLQETQYF
TRBV4-3	TRBJ1-4	CASSPLQSATNEKLFF
TRBV28	TRBJ2-5	CASSSQGYQETQYF
TRBV10-3	TRBJ2-5	CAISALLAGSRETQYF
TRBV10-2	TRBJ2-3	CASSESSSEDTQYF